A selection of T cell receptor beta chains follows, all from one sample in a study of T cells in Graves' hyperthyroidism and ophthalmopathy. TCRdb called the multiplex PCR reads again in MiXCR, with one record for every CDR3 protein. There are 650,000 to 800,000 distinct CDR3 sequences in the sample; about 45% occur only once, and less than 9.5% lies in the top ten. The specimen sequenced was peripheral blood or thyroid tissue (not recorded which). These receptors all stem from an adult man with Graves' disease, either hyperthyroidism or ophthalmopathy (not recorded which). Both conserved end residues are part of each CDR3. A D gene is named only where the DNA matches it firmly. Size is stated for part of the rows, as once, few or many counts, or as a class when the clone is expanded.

CDR3nt: TGCAGTGCTCCTAAGGGTACCGTGAACACTGAAGCTTTCTTT; CDR3aa: CSAPKGTVNTEAFF; len: 14; v_gene: TRBV20-1; abundance: -; d_gene: -; j_gene: TRBJ1-1
CDR3nt: TGTGCCAGCACGGGACAGGAAAGATATGGCTACACCTTC; CDR3aa: CASTGQERYGYTF; len: 13; v_gene: TRBV2; abundance: -; d_gene: TRBD1; j_gene: TRBJ1-2
CDR3nt: TGTGCCAGTGATGTCGGCTATGGCTACACCTTC; CDR3aa: CASDVGYGYTF; len: 11; v_gene: TRBV25-1; abundance: -; d_gene: -; j_gene: TRBJ1-2
CDR3nt: TGTGCCAGTAGTATTGGGACAGCAAACGAGCAGTACTTC; CDR3aa: CASSIGTANEQYF; len: 13; v_gene: TRBV19; abundance: many; d_gene: TRBD1; j_gene: TRBJ2-7
CDR3nt: TGTGCCACCATCAGTGAACAGCTAACTAATGAAAAACTGTTTTTT; CDR3aa: CATISEQLTNEKLFF; len: 15; v_gene: TRBV15; abundance: -; d_gene: -; j_gene: TRBJ1-4
CDR3nt: TGTGCCAGCAGCTTAGAACGGATGTACGAGCAGTACTTC; CDR3aa: CASSLERMYEQYF; len: 13; v_gene: TRBV7-8; abundance: many; d_gene: -; j_gene: TRBJ2-7
CDR3nt: TGTGCCAGCAGCTTGGTGGGGGGCTACGGGAATTCACCCCTCCACTTT; CDR3aa: CASSLVGGYGNSPLHF; len: 16; v_gene: TRBV5-4; abundance: -; d_gene: -; j_gene: TRBJ1-6
CDR3nt: TGCAGCGTCAGGGCGGGTGGCTACACCTTC; CDR3aa: CSVRAGGYTF; len: 10; v_gene: TRBV29-1; abundance: many; d_gene: -; j_gene: TRBJ1-2
CDR3nt: TGTGCCAGCACTAAGACGGGGGGATCCTGTTTT; CDR3aa: CASTKTGGSCF; len: 11; v_gene: TRBV19; abundance: once; d_gene: -; j_gene: TRBJ1-1
CDR3nt: TGTGCCAGCAGTTTAGGGGGGGCGGCAAGCAATCAGCCCCAGCATTTT; CDR3aa: CASSLGGAASNQPQHF; len: 16; v_gene: TRBV12-3/TRBV12-4; abundance: -; d_gene: -; j_gene: TRBJ1-5
CDR3nt: TGTGCCAGCAGCCACAGCCCAAACCCTAGCAATCAGCCCCAGCATTTT; CDR3aa: CASSHSPNPSNQPQHF; len: 16; v_gene: TRBV12-3/TRBV12-4; abundance: -; d_gene: -; j_gene: TRBJ1-5
CDR3nt: TGTGCCAGCAGATACACAGGGGGCACTGAAGCTTTCTTT; CDR3aa: CASRYTGGTEAFF; len: 13; v_gene: TRBV7-8; abundance: many; d_gene: TRBD1; j_gene: TRBJ1-1
CDR3nt: TGTGCCAGCAGTGAACGGAGTTCGGCCATTGAAAAACTGTTTTTT; CDR3aa: CASSERSSAIEKLFF; len: 15; v_gene: TRBV10-3; abundance: few; d_gene: -; j_gene: TRBJ1-4
CDR3nt: TGTGCCAGCAGTATCACGGAGGGAGCTGGCTACACCTTC; CDR3aa: CASSITEGAGYTF; len: 13; v_gene: TRBV25-1; abundance: -; d_gene: -; j_gene: TRBJ1-2
CDR3nt: TGTGCCAGCAGTTTGTCGGGGGGATTCACTGAAGCTTTCTTT; CDR3aa: CASSLSGGFTEAFF; len: 14; v_gene: TRBV12-3/TRBV12-4; abundance: few; d_gene: -; j_gene: TRBJ1-1
CDR3nt: TGTGCCAGTAGTGTCACAACTAACACTGAAGCTTTCTTT; CDR3aa: CASSVTTNTEAFF; len: 13; v_gene: TRBV19; abundance: many; d_gene: -; j_gene: TRBJ1-1
CDR3nt: TGCAGCGTTGAAGGGTTGGCTAGCGGAAATCTATACGAGCAGTACTTC; CDR3aa: CSVEGLASGNLYEQYF; len: 16; v_gene: TRBV29-1; abundance: -; d_gene: TRBD2; j_gene: TRBJ2-7
CDR3nt: TGTGCCAGCAACGTCCGCGGGGGGATCCGAGAGACCCAGTACTTC; CDR3aa: CASNVRGGIRETQYF; len: 15; v_gene: TRBV12-3/TRBV12-4; abundance: -; d_gene: TRBD2; j_gene: TRBJ2-5
CDR3nt: TGCGCCAGCATGGACGTACTACTCGAAGAGACCCAGTACTTC; CDR3aa: CASMDVLLEETQYF; len: 14; v_gene: TRBV5-1; abundance: -; d_gene: -; j_gene: TRBJ2-5
CDR3nt: TGTGCCAGCAGCTCAACGGGACAGGGGATGTATGGCTACACCTTC; CDR3aa: CASSSTGQGMYGYTF; len: 15; v_gene: TRBV7-2; abundance: -; d_gene: TRBD1; j_gene: TRBJ1-2
CDR3nt: TGTGCCAATCCGGGACAGGGGTTTACATACGAGCAGTACTTC; CDR3aa: CANPGQGFTYEQYF; len: 14; v_gene: TRBV9; abundance: -; d_gene: TRBD1; j_gene: TRBJ2-7
CDR3nt: TGTGCCAGCAGTGGCGGGCAGCAGACCCAGTACTTC; CDR3aa: CASSGGQQTQYF; len: 12; v_gene: TRBV11-2; abundance: many; d_gene: -; j_gene: TRBJ2-5
CDR3nt: TGTGCCAGCAGCTATTCATACTACGGGCAGTACTTC; CDR3aa: CASSYSYYGQYF; len: 12; v_gene: TRBV7-2; abundance: -; d_gene: -; j_gene: TRBJ2-7
CDR3nt: TGTGCCAGTAGGCCGACAGGGATCATGAACACTGAAGCTTTCTTT; CDR3aa: CASRPTGIMNTEAFF; len: 15; v_gene: TRBV19; abundance: many; d_gene: TRBD1; j_gene: TRBJ1-1
CDR3nt: TGTGCCATCAGTGAGCAAGTGCCCAGCTATAATTCACCCCTCCACTTT; CDR3aa: CAISEQVPSYNSPLHF; len: 16; v_gene: TRBV10-3; abundance: many; d_gene: -; j_gene: TRBJ1-6